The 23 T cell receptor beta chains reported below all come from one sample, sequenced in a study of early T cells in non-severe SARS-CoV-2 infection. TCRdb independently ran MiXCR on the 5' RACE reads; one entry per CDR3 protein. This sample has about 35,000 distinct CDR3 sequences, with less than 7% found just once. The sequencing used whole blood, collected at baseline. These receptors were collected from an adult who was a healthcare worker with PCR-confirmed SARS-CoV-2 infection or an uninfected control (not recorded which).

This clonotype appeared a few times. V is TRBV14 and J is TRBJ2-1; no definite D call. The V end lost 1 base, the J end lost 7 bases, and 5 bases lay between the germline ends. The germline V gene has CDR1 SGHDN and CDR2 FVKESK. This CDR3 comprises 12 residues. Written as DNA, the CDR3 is TGTGCCAGCAGCCAAGGGCTTAATGAGCAGTTCTTC. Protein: CASSQGLNEQFF.

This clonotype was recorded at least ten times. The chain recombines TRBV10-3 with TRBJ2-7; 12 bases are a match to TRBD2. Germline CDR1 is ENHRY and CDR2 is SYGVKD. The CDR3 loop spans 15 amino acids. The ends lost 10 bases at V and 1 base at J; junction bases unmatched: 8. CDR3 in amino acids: CATKGTSGRSYEQYF. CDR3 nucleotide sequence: TGTGCCACCAAAGGGACTAGCGGGCGATCCTACGAGCAGTACTTC.

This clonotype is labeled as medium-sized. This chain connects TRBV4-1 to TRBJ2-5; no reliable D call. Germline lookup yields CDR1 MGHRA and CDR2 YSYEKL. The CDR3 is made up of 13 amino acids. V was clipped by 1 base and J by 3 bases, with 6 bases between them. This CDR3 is CASSQAGEETQYF. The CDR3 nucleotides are TGCGCCAGCAGCCAAGCTGGGGAAGAGACCCAGTACTTC.

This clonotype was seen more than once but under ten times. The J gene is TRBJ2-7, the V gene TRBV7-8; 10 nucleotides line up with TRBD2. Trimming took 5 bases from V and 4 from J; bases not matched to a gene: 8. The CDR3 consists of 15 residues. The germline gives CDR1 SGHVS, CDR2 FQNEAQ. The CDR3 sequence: CASSPILAGPYEQYF. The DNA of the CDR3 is TGTGCCAGCAGCCCCATACTAGCGGGACCTTACGAGCAGTACTTC.

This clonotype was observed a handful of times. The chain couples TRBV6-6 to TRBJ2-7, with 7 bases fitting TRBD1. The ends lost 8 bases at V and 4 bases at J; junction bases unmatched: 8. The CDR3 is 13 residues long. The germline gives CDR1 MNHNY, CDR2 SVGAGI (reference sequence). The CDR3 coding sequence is TGTGCCAGCGAAGGACAGGTCGGGTACGAGCAGTACTTC. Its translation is CASEGQVGYEQYF.

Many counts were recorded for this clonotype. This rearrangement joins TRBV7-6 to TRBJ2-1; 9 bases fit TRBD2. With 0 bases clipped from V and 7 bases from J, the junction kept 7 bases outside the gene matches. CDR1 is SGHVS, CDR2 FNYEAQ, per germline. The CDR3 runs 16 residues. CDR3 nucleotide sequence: TGTGCCAGCAGCTTAGCGCTGGCGGGAGGGTGGAATGAGCAGTTCTTC. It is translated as CASSLALAGGWNEQFF.

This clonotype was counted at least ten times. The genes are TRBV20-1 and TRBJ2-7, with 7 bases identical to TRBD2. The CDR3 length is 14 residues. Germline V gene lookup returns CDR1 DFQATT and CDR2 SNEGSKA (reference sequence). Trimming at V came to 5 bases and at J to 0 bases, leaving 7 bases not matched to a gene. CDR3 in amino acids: CSAHASGLSYEQYF. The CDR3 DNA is TGCAGTGCTCATGCTAGCGGACTCTCCTACGAGCAGTACTTC.

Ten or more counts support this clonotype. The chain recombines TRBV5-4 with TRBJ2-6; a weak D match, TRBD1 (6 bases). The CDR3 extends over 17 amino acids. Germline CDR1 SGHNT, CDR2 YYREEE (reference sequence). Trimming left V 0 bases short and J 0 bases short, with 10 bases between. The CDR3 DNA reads TGTGCCAGCAGCTTGGAGGCCAGGGGCTCTGGGGCCAACGTCCTGACTTTC. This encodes CASSLEARGSGANVLTF.

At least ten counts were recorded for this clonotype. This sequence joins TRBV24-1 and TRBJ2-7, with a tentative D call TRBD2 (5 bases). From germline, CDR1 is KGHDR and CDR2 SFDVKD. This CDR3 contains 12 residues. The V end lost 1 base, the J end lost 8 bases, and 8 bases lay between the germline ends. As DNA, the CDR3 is TGTGCCACCAGTGATTTTGGGGAGAAGCAGTACTTC. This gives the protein CATSDFGEKQYF.

The CDR3 nucleotides read TGCGCCAGCAGCCAAGTCACCGGGACAGGGGGACGGGAGCTGTTTTTT. Amino acid sequence: CASSQVTGTGGRELFF. V gene TRBV4-3 combines with J gene TRBJ2-2; 11 bases fit TRBD1. With 1 base clipped from V and 9 bases from J, the junction kept 7 bases outside the gene matches. The CDR3 contains 16 residues. CDR1 is LGHNA, CDR2 YSLEER, per germline.

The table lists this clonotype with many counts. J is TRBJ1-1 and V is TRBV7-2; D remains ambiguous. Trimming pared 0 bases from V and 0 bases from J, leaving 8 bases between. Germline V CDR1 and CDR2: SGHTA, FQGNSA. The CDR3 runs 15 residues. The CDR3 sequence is CASSLALGLNTEAFF. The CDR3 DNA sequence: TGTGCCAGCAGCTTAGCGTTAGGGCTGAACACTGAAGCTTTCTTT.

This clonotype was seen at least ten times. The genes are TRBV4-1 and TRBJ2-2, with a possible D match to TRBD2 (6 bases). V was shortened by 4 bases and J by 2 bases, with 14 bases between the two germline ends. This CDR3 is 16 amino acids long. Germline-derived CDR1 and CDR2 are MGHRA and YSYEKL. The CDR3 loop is CASSRGAGGNTGELFF. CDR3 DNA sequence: TGCGCCAGCAGCCGAGGAGCCGGGGGTAACACCGGGGAGCTGTTTTTT.

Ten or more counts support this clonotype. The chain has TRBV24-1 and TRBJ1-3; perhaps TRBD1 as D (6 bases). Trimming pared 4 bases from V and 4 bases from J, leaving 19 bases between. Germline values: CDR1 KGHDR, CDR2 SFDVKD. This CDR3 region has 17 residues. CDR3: CATSDAPGQTGGNTIYF. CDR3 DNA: TGTGCCACCAGTGACGCGCCGGGACAAACTGGCGGAAACACCATATATTTT.

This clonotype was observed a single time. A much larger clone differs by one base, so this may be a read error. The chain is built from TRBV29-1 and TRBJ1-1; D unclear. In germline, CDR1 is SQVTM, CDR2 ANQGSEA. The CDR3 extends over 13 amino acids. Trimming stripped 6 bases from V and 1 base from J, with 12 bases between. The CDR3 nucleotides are TGCAGCGTCATGAAAGACTCGAACACTGAAGCTTTCTTT. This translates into CSVMKDSNTEAFF.

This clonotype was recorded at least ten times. Here the CDR3 DNA reads TGTGCCAGTAGTATAGGGCTAGCTGGGACCCAGTACTTC. As protein: CASSIGLAGTQYF. The chain carries TRBV19 and TRBJ2-5; D is perhaps TRBD2 (5 bases). Germline CDR1 and CDR2: LNHDA and SQIVND (reference sequence). There are 13 residues in the CDR3. V lost 1 base to trimming and J lost 7 bases, with 10 bases between them.

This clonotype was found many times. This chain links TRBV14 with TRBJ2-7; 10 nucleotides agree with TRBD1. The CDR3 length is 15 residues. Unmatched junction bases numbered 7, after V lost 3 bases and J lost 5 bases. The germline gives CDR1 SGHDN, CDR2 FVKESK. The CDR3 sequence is CASSHGTGAWDEQYF. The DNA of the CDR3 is TGTGCCAGCAGCCATGGGACAGGGGCTTGGGACGAGCAGTACTTC. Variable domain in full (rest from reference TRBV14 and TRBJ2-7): EAGVTQFPSHSVIEKGQTVTLRCDPISGHDNLYWYRRVMGKEIKFLLHFVKESKQDESGMPNNRFLAERTGGTYSTLKVQPAELEDSGVYFCASSHGTGAWDEQYFGPGTRLTVT.

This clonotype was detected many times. The CDR3 loop reads CASSLRLEGSPLHF. Here the CDR3 DNA reads TGTGCCAGCAGTTTAAGACTGGAGGGTTCACCCCTCCACTTT. The genes are TRBV12-3 or TRBV12-4 and TRBJ1-6; D unclear. The CDR3 sequence is 14 residues long. V lost 2 bases and J lost 9, with 11 bases in between.

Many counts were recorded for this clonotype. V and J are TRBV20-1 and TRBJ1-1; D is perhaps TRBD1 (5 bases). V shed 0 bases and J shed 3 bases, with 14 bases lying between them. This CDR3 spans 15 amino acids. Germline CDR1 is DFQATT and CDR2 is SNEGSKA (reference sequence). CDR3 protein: CSARDPRAGDTEAFF. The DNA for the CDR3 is TGCAGTGCTAGAGATCCCAGGGCTGGGGACACTGAAGCTTTCTTT.

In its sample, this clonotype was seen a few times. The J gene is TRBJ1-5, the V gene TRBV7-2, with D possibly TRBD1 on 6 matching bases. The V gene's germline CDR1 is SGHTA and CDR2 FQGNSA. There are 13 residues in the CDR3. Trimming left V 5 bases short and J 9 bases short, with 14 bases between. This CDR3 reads CASSPPTGWPQHF. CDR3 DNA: TGTGCCAGCAGCCCCCCGACAGGATGGCCCCAGCATTTT.

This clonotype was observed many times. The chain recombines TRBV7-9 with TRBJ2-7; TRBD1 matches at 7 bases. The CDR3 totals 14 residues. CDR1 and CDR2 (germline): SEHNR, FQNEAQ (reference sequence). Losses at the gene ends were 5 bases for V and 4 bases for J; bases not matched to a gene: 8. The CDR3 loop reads CASSLTGTAYEQYF. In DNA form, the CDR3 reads TGTGCCAGCAGCCTAACCGGGACAGCTTACGAGCAGTACTTC.

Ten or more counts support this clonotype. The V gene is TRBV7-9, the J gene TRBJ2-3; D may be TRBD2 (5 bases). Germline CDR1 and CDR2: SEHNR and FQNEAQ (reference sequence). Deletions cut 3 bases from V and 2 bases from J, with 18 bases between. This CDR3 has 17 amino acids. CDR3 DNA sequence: TGTGCCAGCAGCTTCGCCCTAGGTGGGAGCCCCACAGATACGCAGTATTTT. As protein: CASSFALGGSPTDTQYF.

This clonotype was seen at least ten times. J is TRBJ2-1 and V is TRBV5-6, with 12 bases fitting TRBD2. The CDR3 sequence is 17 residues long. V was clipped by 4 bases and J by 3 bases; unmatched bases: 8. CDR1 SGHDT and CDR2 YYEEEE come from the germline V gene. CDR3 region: CASSRLAGADIYNEQFF. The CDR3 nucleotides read TGTGCCAGCAGCCGACTAGCGGGGGCCGATATCTACAATGAGCAGTTCTTC.

In DNA, the CDR3 is TGCGCCAGCAGCCAAGGACGGAATAACTATGGCTACACCTTC. Protein product: CASSQGRNNYGYTF. The chain recombines TRBV4-1 with TRBJ1-2; no clear D gene. The germline gives CDR1 MGHRA, CDR2 YSYEKL. CDR3 size: 14 residues. V gave up 1 base and J gave up 1 base, with 7 bases separating them.